This T cell receptor beta chain is from a study of CD8 T cells in ankylosing spondylitis. TCRdb called the 5' RACE reads again in MiXCR, with one record for every CDR3 protein. The sample holds about 130,000 distinct CDR3 sequences, approximately 14% seen once. This clonotype turned up a few times. Its antigen is not known. Whole-study results and caveats: Peripheral blood held disease-linked clones only at relatively low frequency, and these were CD8+.

Sequencing used blood, either unsorted or a sorted T cell fraction (not recorded which). The source of this sequence is a female donor with ankylosing spondylitis or in good health (not recorded which).

The CDR3 protein is CASSQEVGGGLSYNEQFF. The CDR3, as DNA: TGTGCCAGCAGCCAAGAAGTAGGAGGAGGACTCTCCTACAATGAGCAGTTCTTC. The chain is built from TRBV4-2 and TRBJ2-1; D may be TRBD2 (5 bases). This CDR3 has 18 residues. Germline CDR1 is LGHNA and CDR2 is YNFKEQ. The ends were cut back, 0 bases at V and 0 bases at J, with 15 bases in the middle.